The 21 T cell receptor beta chains in this list originate from one sample, sequenced in a study of T cell repertoires in cytomegalovirus infection. Each CDR3 protein gets one entry after TCRdb re-called the reads with MiXCR. Among 600,000 to 800,000 distinct CDR3 sequences listed, about 24% were seen once. Material for sequencing was CD8+ T cells from PBMCs. The receptor source for this set is a human donor in good health (CMV status not recorded). Some clones in this sample may be carry-over from other donors' samples.

The chain links TRBV29-1 to TRBJ1-2; D is undetermined. The germline V and J ends were trimmed by 7 bases and 2 bases, with 17 bases remaining between them. The CDR3 spans 14 residues. Germline-derived CDR1 and CDR2 are SQVTM and ANQGSEA. The CDR3 DNA follows: TGCAGCGCCCTACTCCCCACAAACAACTATGGCTACACCTTC. Its translation is CSALLPTNNYGYTF.

As concerns this clonotype: A much larger clone is a single base away; this may be a read error. V usage is TRBV7-9 and J usage is TRBJ2-3; D tentatively fits TRBD1 or TRBD2 (6 bases each). V was clipped by 4 bases and J by 4 bases, with 15 bases between them. The CDR3 is made up of 15 amino acids. CDR1 is SEHNR, CDR2 FQNEAQ, per germline (reference sequence). The CDR3 region is CASSSVRGGPDTQYF. The CDR3 region has the DNA TGTGCCAGCAGCTCCGTCAGAGGGGGGCCAGATACGCAGTATTTT.

This clonotype was counted many times. V is TRBV19 and J is TRBJ2-3, with TRBD2 matching over 12 bases. This CDR3 comprises 16 residues. The V gene end was trimmed by 9 bases and the J gene end by 6 bases; junction bases not matched to a gene: 13. Looked up from germline, CDR1 is LNHDA and CDR2 is SQIVND (reference sequence). CDR3 residues: CASRRTSGGPRDTQYF. The CDR3 DNA reads as TGTGCCAGCCGGCGAACTAGCGGGGGGCCTCGGGATACGCAGTATTTT.

This clonotype was detected ten times or more. V and J are TRBV7-9 and TRBJ1-3, with 10 bases matching TRBD1. Germline V gene data show CDR1 as SEHNR and CDR2 as FQNEAQ (reference sequence). This CDR3 spans 17 amino acids. Unmatched junction bases numbered 11, after V lost 5 bases and J lost 4 bases. The CDR3 bases are TGTGCCAGCAGCCCGGGACAGGGGATCGCTATCGGAAACACCATATATTTT. Amino acid sequence: CASSPGQGIAIGNTIYF.

V gene TRBV6-1 combines with J gene TRBJ2-7; D is undetermined. CDR1 and CDR2 (germline): MNHNS, SASEGT. This CDR3 region has 15 residues. V gave up 2 bases and J gave up 4 bases, with 15 bases separating them. The DNA of the CDR3 is TGTGCCAGCAGTGAATTCCCAACAAGGGCTTACGAGCAGTACTTC. As protein: CASSEFPTRAYEQYF.

This clonotype was seen a handful of times. V is TRBV6-4 and J is TRBJ2-1; TRBD2 agrees at 11 bases. Germline V gene lookup returns CDR1 MRHNA and CDR2 SNTAGT. J gave up 0 bases and V 6 bases, and 7 bases lay outside the gene matches. The CDR3 loop spans 17 amino acids. Written as DNA, the CDR3 is TGTGCCAGCAGCGAGCTAGCGGGGGGCAGCTCCTACAATGAGCAGTTCTTC. Encoded protein: CASSELAGGSSYNEQFF.

The rearrangement joins TRBV6-2 or TRBV6-3 to TRBJ1-1; a possible D gene is TRBD1 (5 bases). This CDR3 comprises 15 residues. The germline V gene has CDR1 MNHEY and CDR2 SVGEGT. With 2 bases removed from V and 4 bases from J, the gap between germline ends came to 14 bases. The CDR3: CASSYGVSTGTEAFF. In DNA, the CDR3 is TGTGCCAGCAGTTACGGGGTATCAACAGGCACTGAAGCTTTCTTT.

The table lists this clonotype with a few counts. The chain employs TRBV25-1 and TRBJ2-2, with TRBD2 matching over 10 bases. The germline gives CDR1 MGHDK, CDR2 SYGVNS. The CDR3 totals 14 residues. The junction had 7 bases not matched to a gene; V was cut back by 10 bases and J by 5 bases. CDR3 sequence: CATSGGASTGELFF. The CDR3 DNA follows: TGTGCCACCAGCGGGGGGGCCTCGACCGGGGAGCTGTTTTTT.

This chain uses TRBV4-1 with TRBJ2-1; D not certain. Germline loops: CDR1 MGHRA, CDR2 YSYEKL. The V end was cut by 0 bases, the J end by 4 bases, with 13 bases between. This CDR3 contains 16 residues. CDR3 protein: CASSQDGAEPYNEQFF. CDR3 sequence (DNA): TGCGCCAGCAGCCAAGATGGTGCGGAGCCGTACAATGAGCAGTTCTTC.

The chain couples TRBV20-1 to TRBJ1-5, with D possibly being TRBD1 (6 bases). The V and J ends lost 0 bases and 3 bases respectively, with 12 bases between them. Germline lookup yields CDR1 DFQATT and CDR2 SNEGSKA (reference sequence). There are 15 residues in the CDR3. Here the CDR3 reads CSARDWQGINQPQHF. CDR3 nucleotide sequence: TGCAGTGCTAGAGATTGGCAGGGGATCAATCAGCCCCAGCATTTT.

The chain has TRBV7-9 and TRBJ1-2; a weak D match, TRBD1 (5 bases). The CDR3 is made up of 12 amino acids. Germline CDR1 reads SEHNR; CDR2 reads FQNEAQ (reference sequence). V lost 4 bases to trimming and J lost 7 bases, with 10 bases between them. CDR3 sequence: CASSSGEVGYTF. The CDR3 nucleotides are TGTGCCAGCAGCTCGGGGGAGGTTGGCTACACCTTC.

In its sample, this clonotype was seen a few times. The chain couples TRBV7-9 to TRBJ2-6; 7 bases match TRBD1. After removal of 4 bases from V and 2 bases from J, the junction contained 5 bases not matched to a gene. Germline assignment: CDR1 SEHNR and CDR2 FQNEAQ (reference sequence). This CDR3 has 16 amino acids. The CDR3 DNA is TGTGCCAGCAGCTCAATAACAGGGGCTGGGGCCAACGTCCTGACTTTC. This encodes CASSSITGAGANVLTF.

V gene TRBV5-4 combines with J gene TRBJ2-7, with D perhaps TRBD1 (6 bases). CDR3 size: 15 residues. Germline CDR1 and CDR2: SGHNT and YYREEE (reference sequence). The CDR3 DNA sequence: TGTGCCAGCAGCTTGGGTCCAGGGGCTTCCTACAAGCAGTACGTC. It encodes CASSLGPGASYKQYV.

This clonotype has just a few counts. In nucleotides, the CDR3 is TGTGCCAGTTTGACAGGAATGAACACTGAAGCTTTCTTT. Protein product: CASLTGMNTEAFF. The V and J genes are TRBV28 and TRBJ1-1; D perhaps matches TRBD1 (6 bases). The germline V gene encodes CDR1 MDHEN and CDR2 SYDVKM. Trimming pared 9 bases from V and 0 bases from J, leaving 11 bases between. The length of the CDR3 is 13 residues.

This clonotype has a handful of counts. V and J are TRBV15 and TRBJ2-3; 7 positions match TRBD2. This CDR3 is 16 amino acids long. Germline CDR1 LNHNV, CDR2 YYDKDF (reference sequence). V was clipped by 4 bases and J by 2 bases; unmatched bases: 9. The CDR3 sequence is CATSTPLADHTDTQYF. CDR3 in DNA: TGTGCCACCAGCACCCCCCTAGCGGACCACACAGATACGCAGTATTTT.

This clonotype was seen at least ten times. The rearrangement joins TRBV6-5 to TRBJ2-5; possibly TRBD1 for D (7 bases). This CDR3 has 15 amino acids. Trimming left V 2 bases short and J 7 bases short, with 17 bases between. CDR1 is MNHEY and CDR2 is SVGAGI in the germline V gene. The DNA of the CDR3 is TGTGCCAGCAGTTACGACAGGGCTGCGGGGTTGACCCAGTACTTC. It encodes CASSYDRAAGLTQYF.

This clonotype was detected a few times. J is TRBJ2-5 and V is TRBV6-2 or TRBV6-3; D perhaps matches TRBD2 (6 bases). Germline assignment: CDR1 MNHEY and CDR2 SVGEGT. V was cut by 8 bases and J by 2 bases, with 24 bases left in between. The CDR3 spans 17 residues. CDR3: CASGRDLQALRQETQYF. CDR3 bases: TGTGCCAGCGGGCGGGACCTCCAGGCCTTGAGACAAGAGACCCAGTACTTC.

This clonotype was detected a few times. V is TRBV20-1 and J is TRBJ2-3, with D unresolved. V gave up 4 bases and J gave up 2 bases, with 7 bases separating them. The CDR3 is made up of 12 amino acids. Germline V CDR1 and CDR2: DFQATT, SNEGSKA (reference sequence). CDR3 sequence (DNA): TGCAGTGCTAAACTCTACACAGATACGCAGTATTTT. Its translation: CSAKLYTDTQYF.

This clonotype appeared many times. This sequence joins TRBV7-2 and TRBJ2-1; unclear D gene. The CDR3 extends over 13 amino acids. V was trimmed by 5 bases and J by 3 bases, leaving 8 bases between them. Germline V lookup: CDR1 SGHTA, CDR2 FQGNSA. CDR3: CASSPTYYNEQFF. CDR3 DNA sequence: TGTGCCAGCAGCCCTACCTACTACAATGAGCAGTTCTTC.

Notes on this clonotype: This may come from a read error, since a much larger clone is one base off. The chain employs TRBV7-2 and TRBJ2-1; D call uncertain. Germline CDR1 and CDR2: SGHTA and FQGNSA. This CDR3 is built from 11 residues. The CDR3 sequence is CASSAANAQFF. CDR3 nucleotide sequence: TGTGCCAGCAGCGCCGCCAATGCGCAGTTCTTC.

This clonotype has only one observation. Germline and junction disagree at one end, which may indicate a read error. J is TRBJ1-1 and V is TRBV10-2; weak D call: TRBD1 (5 bases). Germline V gives CDR1 WSHSY, CDR2 SAAADI. The CDR3 has 13 residues. The CDR3 sequence is CATSEGQNTEAFF. The CDR3 nucleotides read TGCGCCACCAGTGAGGGGCAGAACACTGAAGCTTTCTTT.